This entry lists 5 T cell receptor beta chains sequenced from one sample in a study of spatial heterogeneity in lung cancer. MiXCR, applied by TCRdb to the 5' RACE reads, yields one record per CDR3 protein. The sample comprises about 100,000 distinct CDR3 sequences, about 4.6% of which are singletons, and around 20% rests with the top ten. These TCRs are of unknown antigen specificity. General study findings and limits: Counts that tracked tumor mutation counts were those of expanded intratumoral alpha and beta TCRs.

Specified time point: sample taken at primary tumor resection. Sequencing used lung tumor tissue, obtained at surgery. These receptors originate from a male donor with early-stage non-small cell lung cancer.

The gene calls are TRBV11-1 and TRBJ2-7; 10 bases align to TRBD2. From germline, CDR1 is SGHAT and CDR2 FQDESV (reference sequence). Trimming at V came to 4 bases and at J to 0 bases, leaving 3 bases not matched to a gene. The CDR3 spans 15 residues. The DNA of the CDR3 is TGTGCCAGCAGCTCCGGACTAGCGGACTCCTACGAGCAGTACTTC. This codes for CASSSGLADSYEQYF.

In its sample, this clonotype was seen many times. The V and J genes are TRBV29-1 and TRBJ2-3; TRBD2 agrees at 7 bases. CDR3 length equals 13 residues. CDR1 and CDR2 from the germline V gene are SQVTM and ANQGSEA. The CDR3 sequence: CSRRERDTDTQYF. The CDR3 nucleotides are TGCAGTCGGCGGGAGAGGGACACAGATACGCAGTATTTT.

This clonotype was counted ten times or more. V usage is TRBV28 and J usage is TRBJ1-4; 8 bases are shared with TRBD1. There are 13 residues in the CDR3. The junction had 2 bases not matched to a gene; V was cut back by 7 bases and J by 4 bases. Germline V gives CDR1 MDHEN, CDR2 SYDVKM. The CDR3 DNA reads as TGTGCCAGCAAGGGACAGGTTAATGAAAAACTGTTTTTT. Translating it yields CASKGQVNEKLFF.

V and J are TRBV27 and TRBJ2-5; 7 bases agree with TRBD2. Losses at the gene ends were 0 bases for V and 7 bases for J; bases not matched to a gene: 5. The germline gives CDR1 MNHEY, CDR2 SMNVEV (reference sequence). This CDR3 comprises 14 residues. CDR3 in amino acids: CASSLSAGVGTQYF. CDR3 nucleotides: TGTGCCAGCAGTTTATCGGCGGGGGTTGGGACCCAGTACTTC.

V usage is TRBV10-3 and J usage is TRBJ2-6, with 7 bases lining up with TRBD1. This CDR3 is built from 15 residues. V shed 10 bases, J shed 4 bases, and the junction held 10 bases outside the gene matches. The germline CDR1 and CDR2 sequences are ENHRY and SYGVKD. The CDR3 loop reads CATRQGLGGANVLTF. DNA of the CDR3: TGTGCCACCAGACAGGGTCTAGGAGGGGCCAACGTCCTGACTTTC.